This T cell receptor (beta chain) is from a study of shared clonotypes between healthy human individuals (dated by TCRdb to 2020 to 2021). Broadly, across the study: The cohort comprised a couple of women and three men aged 18 to 49 years. For each donor, CD4 naive and CD4 memory were each run on three plates, CD8 naive on two plates, and CD8 memory on one plate. To estimate repertoire size and how much clonotype sharing occurs between individuals, the study deeply sequenced the blood TCR repertoires of five healthy adults. Libraries were prepared and TCR repertoires were sequenced by different laboratories using diverse techniques, in order to increase sequencing depth and limit assay-specific biases. Leukapheresis yielded between about 0.85 and 10 billion PBMCs per donor. Overall study results and their limits: Pairwise subsampling indicated that sequencing depth was expected to affect the degree of clonotype sharing among donors. When several donors were compared, the shared fraction of clonotypes was around 4.6% for naive CD4, approximately 3.3% for naive CD8, 2.3% for memory CD4, and 0.4% for memory CD8. Higher generation probabilities were observed for clonotypes shared by all four sorted-subset donors than for non-shared clonotypes. The small number of donors limited the genetic and exposure-history diversity represented. Naive subsets generally had larger estimated clonotype richness than memory subsets did. Rarefaction of sorted-subset datasets indicated incomplete sequencing despite the large sequencing depth. Only blood was sampled, and tissue TCR repertoires likely differ from those in blood.

The CDR3 numbers 16 residues from cysteine through phenylalanine. This entry keeps only the CDR3 DNA: 48 bases, framed from base 1. CDR1 and CDR2 (SGHDT, YYEEEE) derive from the germline V gene. Using the deep immunoSEQ assay, multiplex PCR amplified TCR CDR3 regions from genomic DNA. Extracted genomic DNA from each cell subset was spread evenly across all wells of several immunoSEQ 96-well plates, with each plate serving as a replicate. For sorted subsets, each replicate PCR was loaded with 200 ng genomic DNA, equivalent to approximately 27,000 T cell genomes. The purified libraries were quantified using a Qubit 3.0 fluorometer, sized with a Bioanalyzer 2100, and then quantified again using the KAPA Library Quantification kit. Every immunoSEQ 96-well plate was sequenced on a dedicated single-read 150-cycle Illumina NextSeq 550 flow cell. In the source study's methods: Because the immunoSEQ output included only junctional sequences and no quality scores, the filtering could not be the same as the filtering used for full-length reads. Sequences were annotated with PyIR, a Python wrapper for IgBLAST v1.9, and V/J genes and CDR3 were assigned using IMGT germline references. Reads were removed for weak V/J assignments (E-value above 1e-6), missing CDR3, stop codons, out-of-frame junctions, or ambiguous translated residues. V3J clonotypes were defined as sequences sharing an identical inferred V gene, J gene, and CDR3 amino acid sequence. Percentage overlap between repertoires was computed as shared unique clonotypes divided by the size of the smaller repertoire. Three approaches were used to assess repertoire richness: RTK rarefaction, the Chao1 estimator, and Recon v2.1 estimates of unobserved clonotypes. Generation probabilities were computed with OLGA for all TCRbeta clonotypes obtained by the gDNA method from a few donors. The clones in this table, taken by TCRdb from immuneACCESS, are in-frame only. Not every clone is retained; where verified, under half of the shortfall comes from an unresolved V gene, and the cause of the rest is unknown. That table gives V, J and clone size, and the DNA gave D and trimming. The sample records over 1.5 million clones, 98% of which are singletons. Together, the top ten hold approximately 0.44% of the sample.

The donors were healthy, HIV-negative adults with no recently reported acute infections or vaccinations. All donors were Caucasian adults living in Nashville, Tennessee, USA. CD4+ T cells were enriched through magnetic negative selection, after which naive cells were positively selected on CD45RA and the remaining negative fraction served as the memory subset. Blood was obtained by leukapheresis, after which PBMCs were separated by Ficoll-Histopaque density gradient centrifugation and cryopreserved in liquid nitrogen vapor phase. Analytical flow cytometry was used to check the purity and quantity of each magnetically sorted T cell population. Genomic DNA was isolated from every sorted fraction and measured by UV absorbance on a Nanodrop 2000c. To note about this clone: What this receptor recognizes is not known. One end of the junction varies from germline; a read error may be responsible.

The sample was naive CD4+ T cells sorted from blood. This specimen's cell subset or site label, interpreted: CD45RA+ positively selected. This chain joins TRBV5-6 to TRBJ1-2; confidence is insufficient to name the D gene. The receptor was isolated from a man aged 25 to 45 in good health. The DNA is TGTGCCAGCAGCCCCCCGCGGACCGATACTAACTATGGCTATACCTTC. This codes for CASSPPRTDTNYGYTF.